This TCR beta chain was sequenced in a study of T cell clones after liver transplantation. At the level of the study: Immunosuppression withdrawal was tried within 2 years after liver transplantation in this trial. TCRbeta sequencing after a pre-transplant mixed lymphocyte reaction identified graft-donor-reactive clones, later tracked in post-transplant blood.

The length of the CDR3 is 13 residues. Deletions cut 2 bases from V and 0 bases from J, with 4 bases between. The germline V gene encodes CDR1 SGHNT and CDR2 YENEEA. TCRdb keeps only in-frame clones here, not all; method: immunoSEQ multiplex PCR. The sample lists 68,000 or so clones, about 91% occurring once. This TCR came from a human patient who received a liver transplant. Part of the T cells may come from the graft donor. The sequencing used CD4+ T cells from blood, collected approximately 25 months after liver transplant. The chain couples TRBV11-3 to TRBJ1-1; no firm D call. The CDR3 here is CASSLNVNTEAFF. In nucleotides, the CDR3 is TGTGCCAGCAGCTTAAACGTGAACACTGAAGCTTTCTTT.